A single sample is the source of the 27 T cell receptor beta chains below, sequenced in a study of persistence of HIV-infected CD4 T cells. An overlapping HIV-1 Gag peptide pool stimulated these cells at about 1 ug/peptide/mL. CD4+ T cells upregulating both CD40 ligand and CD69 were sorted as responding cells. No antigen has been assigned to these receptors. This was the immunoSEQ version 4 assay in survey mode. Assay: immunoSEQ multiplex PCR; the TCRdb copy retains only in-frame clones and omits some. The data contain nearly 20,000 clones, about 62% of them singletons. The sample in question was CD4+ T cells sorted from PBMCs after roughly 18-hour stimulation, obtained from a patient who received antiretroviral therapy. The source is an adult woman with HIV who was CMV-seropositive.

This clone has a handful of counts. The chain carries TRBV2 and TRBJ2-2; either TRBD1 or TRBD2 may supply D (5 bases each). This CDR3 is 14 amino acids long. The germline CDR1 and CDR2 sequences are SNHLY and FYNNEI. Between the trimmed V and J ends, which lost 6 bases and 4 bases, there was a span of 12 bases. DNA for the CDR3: TGTGCCAGCAGCCTCGAGGGGATCACCGGGGAGCTGTTTTTT. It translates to CASSLEGITGELFF.

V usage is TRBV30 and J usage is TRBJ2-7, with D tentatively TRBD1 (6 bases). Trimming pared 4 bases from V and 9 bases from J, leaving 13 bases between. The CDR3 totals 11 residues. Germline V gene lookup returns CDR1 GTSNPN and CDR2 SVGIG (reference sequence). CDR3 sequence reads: CAWTGATGQYF. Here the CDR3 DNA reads TGTGCCTGGACAGGGGCTACAGGGCAGTACTTC.

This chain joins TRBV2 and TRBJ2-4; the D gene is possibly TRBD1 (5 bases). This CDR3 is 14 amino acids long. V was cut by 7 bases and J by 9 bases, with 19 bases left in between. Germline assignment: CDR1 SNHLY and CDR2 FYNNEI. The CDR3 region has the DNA TGTGCCAGCAAGGTCCTGGTAGGGGTGAGCATTCAGTACTTC. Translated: CASKVLVGVSIQYF.

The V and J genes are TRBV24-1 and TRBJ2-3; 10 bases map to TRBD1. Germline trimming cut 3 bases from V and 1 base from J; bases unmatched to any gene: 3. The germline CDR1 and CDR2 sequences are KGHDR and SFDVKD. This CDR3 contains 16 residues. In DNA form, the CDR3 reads TGTGCCACCAGTGATCCCGGGACAGGGGGCACAGATACGCAGTATTTT. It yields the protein CATSDPGTGGTDTQYF.

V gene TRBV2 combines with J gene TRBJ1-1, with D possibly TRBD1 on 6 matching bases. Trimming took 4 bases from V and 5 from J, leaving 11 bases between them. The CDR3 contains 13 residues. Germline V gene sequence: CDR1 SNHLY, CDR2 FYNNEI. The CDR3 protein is CASSVQGPTEAFF. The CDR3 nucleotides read TGTGCCAGCAGTGTACAGGGCCCAACTGAAGCTTTCTTT.

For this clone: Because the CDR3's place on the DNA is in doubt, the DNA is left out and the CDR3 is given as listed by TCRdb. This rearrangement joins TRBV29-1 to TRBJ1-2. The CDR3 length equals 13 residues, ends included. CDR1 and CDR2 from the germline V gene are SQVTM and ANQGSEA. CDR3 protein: CSVGGGSWGGHTF.

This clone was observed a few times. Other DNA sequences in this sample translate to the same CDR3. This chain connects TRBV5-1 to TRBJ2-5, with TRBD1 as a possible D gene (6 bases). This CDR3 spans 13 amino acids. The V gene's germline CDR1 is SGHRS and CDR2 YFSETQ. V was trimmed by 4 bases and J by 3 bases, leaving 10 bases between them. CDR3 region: CASSRQAEETQYF. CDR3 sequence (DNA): TGCGCCAGCAGCAGACAGGCCGAAGAGACCCAGTACTTC. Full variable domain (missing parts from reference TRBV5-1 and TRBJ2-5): KAGVTQTPRYLIKTRGQQVTLSCSPISGHRSVSWYQQTPGQGLQFLFEYFSETQRNKGNFPGRFSGRQFSNSRSEMNVSTLELGDSALYLCASSRQAEETQYFGPGTRLLVL.

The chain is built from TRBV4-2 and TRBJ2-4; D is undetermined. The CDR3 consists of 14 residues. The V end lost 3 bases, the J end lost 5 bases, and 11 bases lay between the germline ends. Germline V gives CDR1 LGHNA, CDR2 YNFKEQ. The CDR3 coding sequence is TGTGCCAGCAGCCAGGGCGATACAGAAAACATTCAGTACTTC. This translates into CASSQGDTENIQYF.

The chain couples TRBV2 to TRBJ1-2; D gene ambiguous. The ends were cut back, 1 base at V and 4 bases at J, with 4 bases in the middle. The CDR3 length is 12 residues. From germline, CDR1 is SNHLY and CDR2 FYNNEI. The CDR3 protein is CASSEGGYGYTF. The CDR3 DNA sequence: TGTGCCAGCAGTGAAGGCGGCTATGGCTACACCTTC.

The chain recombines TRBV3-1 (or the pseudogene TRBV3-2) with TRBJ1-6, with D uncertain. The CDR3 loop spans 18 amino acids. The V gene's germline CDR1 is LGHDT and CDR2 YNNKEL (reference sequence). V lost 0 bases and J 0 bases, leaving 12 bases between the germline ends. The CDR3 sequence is CASSQEFSSSSYNSPLHF. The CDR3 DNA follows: TGTGCCAGCAGCCAAGAATTCTCGTCTAGCTCCTATAATTCACCCCTCCACTTT.

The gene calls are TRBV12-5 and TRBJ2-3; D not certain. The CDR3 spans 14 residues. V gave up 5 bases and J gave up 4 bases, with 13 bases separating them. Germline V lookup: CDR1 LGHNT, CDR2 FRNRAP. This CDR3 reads CASGPPGPSDTQYF. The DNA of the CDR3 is TGTGCTAGTGGTCCTCCGGGCCCATCAGATACGCAGTATTTT.

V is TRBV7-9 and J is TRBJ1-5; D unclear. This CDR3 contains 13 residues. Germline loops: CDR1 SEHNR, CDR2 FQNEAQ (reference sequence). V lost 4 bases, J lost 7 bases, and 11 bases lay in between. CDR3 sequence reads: CASSWKGEQPQHF. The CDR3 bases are TGTGCCAGCAGCTGGAAGGGTGAACAGCCCCAGCATTTT.

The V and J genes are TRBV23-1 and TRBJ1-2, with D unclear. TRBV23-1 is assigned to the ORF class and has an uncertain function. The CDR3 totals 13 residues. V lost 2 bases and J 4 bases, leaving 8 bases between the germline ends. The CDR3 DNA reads TGCGCCAGCAGTCAAGGAGGGTCCTATGGCTACACCTTC. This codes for CASSQGGSYGYTF.

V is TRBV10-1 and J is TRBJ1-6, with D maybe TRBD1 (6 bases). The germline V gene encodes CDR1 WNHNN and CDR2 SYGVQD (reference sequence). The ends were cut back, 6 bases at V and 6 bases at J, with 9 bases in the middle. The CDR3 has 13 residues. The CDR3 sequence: CASSTGPNSPLHF. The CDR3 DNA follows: TGCGCCAGCAGCACAGGGCCTAATTCACCCCTCCACTTT.

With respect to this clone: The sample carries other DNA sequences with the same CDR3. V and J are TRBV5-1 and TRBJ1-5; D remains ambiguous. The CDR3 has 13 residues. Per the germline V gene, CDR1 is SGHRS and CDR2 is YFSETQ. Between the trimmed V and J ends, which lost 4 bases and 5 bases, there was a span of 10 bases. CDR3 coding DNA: TGCGCCAGCAGCCTCGGACGAGATCAGCCCCAGCATTTT. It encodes CASSLGRDQPQHF.

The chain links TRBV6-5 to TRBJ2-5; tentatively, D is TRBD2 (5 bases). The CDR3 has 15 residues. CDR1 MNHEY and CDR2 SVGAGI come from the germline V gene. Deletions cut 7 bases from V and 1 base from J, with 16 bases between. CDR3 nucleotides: TGTGCCAGCACCTGGTCCGGGGTCCCCCAAGAGACCCAGTACTTC. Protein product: CASTWSGVPQETQYF.

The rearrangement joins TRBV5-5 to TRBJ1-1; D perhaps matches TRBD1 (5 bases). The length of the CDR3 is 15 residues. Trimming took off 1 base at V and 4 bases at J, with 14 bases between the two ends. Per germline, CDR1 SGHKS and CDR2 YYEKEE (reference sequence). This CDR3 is CASSLFPPGGTEAFF. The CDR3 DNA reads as TGTGCCAGCAGCTTGTTTCCCCCCGGGGGCACTGAAGCTTTCTTT. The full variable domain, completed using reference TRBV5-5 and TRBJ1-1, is DAGVTQSPTHLIKTRGQQVTLRCSPISGHKSVSWYQQVLGQGPQFIFQYYEKEERGRGNFPDRFSARQFPNYSSELNVNALLLGDSALYLCASSLFPPGGTEAFFGQGTRLTVV.

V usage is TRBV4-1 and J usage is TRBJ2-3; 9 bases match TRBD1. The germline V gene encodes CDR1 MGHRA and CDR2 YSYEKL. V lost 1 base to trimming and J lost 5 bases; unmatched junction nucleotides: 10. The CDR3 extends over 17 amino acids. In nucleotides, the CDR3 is TGCGCCAGCAGCCAAGTTCTGGTACGGGACAGGGTAGATACGCAGTATTTT. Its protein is CASSQVLVRDRVDTQYF.

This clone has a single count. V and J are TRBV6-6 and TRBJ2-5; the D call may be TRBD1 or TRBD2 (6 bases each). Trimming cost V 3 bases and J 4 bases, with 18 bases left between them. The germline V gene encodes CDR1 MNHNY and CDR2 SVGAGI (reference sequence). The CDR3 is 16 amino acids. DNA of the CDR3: TGTGCCAGCAGTTATAATCGGGGGCAGGGACGAGAGACCCAGTACTTC. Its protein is CASSYNRGQGRETQYF.

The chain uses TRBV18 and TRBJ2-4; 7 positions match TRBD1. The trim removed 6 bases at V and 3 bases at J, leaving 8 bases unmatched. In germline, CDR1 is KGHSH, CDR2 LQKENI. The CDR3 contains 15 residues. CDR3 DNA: TGTGCCAGCTCCCCGGACAGGTCTGGCAAAAACATTCAGTACTTC. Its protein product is CASSPDRSGKNIQYF.

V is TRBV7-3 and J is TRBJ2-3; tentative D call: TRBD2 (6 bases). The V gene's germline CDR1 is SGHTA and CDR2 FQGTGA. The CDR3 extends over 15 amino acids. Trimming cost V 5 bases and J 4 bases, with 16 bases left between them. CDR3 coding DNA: TGTGCCAGCAGCCCATCTGGGGGGACGGCAGATACGCAGTATTTT. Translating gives CASSPSGGTADTQYF.

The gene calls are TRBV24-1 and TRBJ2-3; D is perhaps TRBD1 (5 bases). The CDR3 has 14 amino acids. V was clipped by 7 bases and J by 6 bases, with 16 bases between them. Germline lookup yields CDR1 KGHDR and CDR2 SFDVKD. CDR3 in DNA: TGTGCCACCAGCTGGGCAGGGAATTTGGATACGCAGTATTTT. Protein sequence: CATSWAGNLDTQYF.

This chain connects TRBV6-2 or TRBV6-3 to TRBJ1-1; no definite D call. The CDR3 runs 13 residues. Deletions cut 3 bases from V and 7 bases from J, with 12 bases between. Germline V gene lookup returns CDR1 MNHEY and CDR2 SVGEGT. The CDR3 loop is CASSYRLAGEAFF. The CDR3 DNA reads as TGTGCCAGCAGTTATCGCCTGGCGGGTGAAGCTTTCTTT.

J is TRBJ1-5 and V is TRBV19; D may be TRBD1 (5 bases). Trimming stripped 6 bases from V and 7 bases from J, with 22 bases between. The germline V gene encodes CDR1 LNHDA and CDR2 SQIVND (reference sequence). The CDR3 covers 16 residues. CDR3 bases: TGTGCCAGTAGCATGGGAGGGGTCGCGGTGAGGCAGCCCCAGCATTTT. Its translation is CASSMGGVAVRQPQHF.

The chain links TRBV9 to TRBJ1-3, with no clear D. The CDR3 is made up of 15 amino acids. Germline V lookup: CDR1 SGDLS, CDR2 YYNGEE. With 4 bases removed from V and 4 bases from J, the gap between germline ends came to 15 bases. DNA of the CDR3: TGTGCCAGCAGCCCCCGGGAGGGCCCAGGAAACACCATATATTTT. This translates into CASSPREGPGNTIYF.

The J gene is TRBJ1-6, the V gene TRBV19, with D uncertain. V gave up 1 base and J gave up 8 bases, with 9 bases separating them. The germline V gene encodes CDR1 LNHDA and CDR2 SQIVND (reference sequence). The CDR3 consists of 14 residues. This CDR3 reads CASSIGPLDSPLHF. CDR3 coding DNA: TGTGCCAGTAGTATAGGACCGCTAGATTCACCCCTCCACTTT.

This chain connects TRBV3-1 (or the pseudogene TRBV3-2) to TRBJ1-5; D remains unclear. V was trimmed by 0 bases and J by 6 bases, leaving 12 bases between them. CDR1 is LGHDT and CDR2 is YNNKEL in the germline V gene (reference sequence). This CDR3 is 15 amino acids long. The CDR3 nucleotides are TGTGCCAGCAGCCAAGATGCACGGGGAGGTCAGCCCCAGCATTTT. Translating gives CASSQDARGGQPQHF.